These 27 T cell receptor beta chains originate from one sample sequenced in a study of blood T cell repertoires in COVID-19. Produced via immunoSEQ multiplex PCR; TCRdb's table is partial and in-frame only. This sample carries about 110,000 clones, around 81% of them seen once, and the ten largest clones take more than 3.5%. Sequencing was carried out using peripheral blood. The origin of the receptors is a woman between 65 and 79 years old with acute or convalescent COVID-19.

The CDR3 reads CATIDRGWQPQHF. CDR3 bases: TGTGCCACCATCGACAGGGGATGGCAGCCCCAGCATTTT. This rearrangement joins TRBV28 to TRBJ1-5; 8 nucleotides line up with TRBD1. Germline V gene sequence: CDR1 MDHEN, CDR2 SYDVKM. The junction had 9 bases not matched to a gene; V was cut back by 10 bases and J by 7 bases. This CDR3 region has 13 residues.

The chain has TRBV5-1 and TRBJ1-2; 10 nucleotides match TRBD1. Germline trimming cut 4 bases from V and 4 bases from J; bases unmatched to any gene: 7. The CDR3 has 15 residues. Germline V gene sequence: CDR1 SGHRS, CDR2 YFSETQ. The chain's CDR3 is CASSPGQGSGYGYTF. The CDR3 region has the DNA TGCGCCAGCAGCCCGGGACAGGGGAGTGGCTATGGCTACACCTTC.

The V and J genes are TRBV5-4 and TRBJ1-2; TRBD1 matches 7 bases. The trim removed 4 bases at V and 6 bases at J, leaving 15 bases unmatched. CDR3 length equals 16 residues. Germline CDR1 and CDR2: SGHNT and YYREEE (reference sequence). CDR3 sequence: CASSPLRDRAYNGYTF. CDR3 nucleotide sequence: TGTGCCAGCAGCCCCCTAAGAGACAGGGCCTACAATGGCTACACCTTC.

CDR3 in amino acids: CASSVVDGRRYDEQFF. In nucleotides, the CDR3 is TGTGCCAGCAGCGTAGTTGACGGGAGGCGGTACGATGAGCAGTTCTTC. The genes are TRBV9 and TRBJ2-1; TRBD2 matches at 7 bases. The trim removed 0 bases at V and 8 bases at J, leaving 11 bases unmatched. There are 16 residues in the CDR3. Germline V CDR1 and CDR2: SGDLS, YYNGEE.

This chain connects TRBV20-1 to TRBJ2-7, with 10 bases identical to TRBD1. CDR3 size: 13 residues. The V gene end was trimmed by 3 bases and the J gene end by 4 bases; junction bases not matched to a gene: 3. CDR1 and CDR2 (germline): DFQATT, SNEGSKA (reference sequence). The CDR3 loop reads CSASRDRGYEQYV. The CDR3 nucleotides read TGCAGTGCTAGTAGGGACAGGGGATACGAGCAGTACGTC.

The CDR3 spells CASRMIPLGGPYGYTF. The CDR3 DNA reads TGTGCCAGCAGGATGATTCCCTTAGGAGGACCCTATGGCTACACCTTC. V usage is TRBV27 and J usage is TRBJ1-2; D not resolved. The CDR3 has 16 amino acids. CDR1 and CDR2 (germline): MNHEY, SMNVEV (reference sequence). Trimming took off 6 bases at V and 4 bases at J, with 21 bases between the two ends.

The genes are TRBV5-1 and TRBJ1-2; D might be TRBD1 (5 bases). Trimming took 4 bases from V and 1 from J, leaving 20 bases between them. CDR3 size: 17 residues. Germline V gene lookup returns CDR1 SGHRS and CDR2 YFSETQ. CDR3 protein: CASSPSPREYNNYGYTF. DNA for the CDR3: TGCGCCAGCAGCCCTTCGCCCAGGGAATATAATAACTATGGCTACACCTTC.

V is TRBV2 and J is TRBJ2-1, with D possibly TRBD2 on 5 matching bases. Trimming removed 7 bases at V and 2 bases at J, with 12 bases between. Germline V gene data show CDR1 as SNHLY and CDR2 as FYNNEI. This CDR3 has 14 residues. In nucleotides, the CDR3 is TGTGCCAGCATGGGCAGCGGAACCTACAATGAGCAGTTCTTC. Protein: CASMGSGTYNEQFF.

CDR3 residues: CASSSGSGSSYNEQFF. The CDR3 coding sequence is TGTGCCAGCAGTTCCGGTTCTGGGAGCTCCTACAATGAGCAGTTCTTC. The chain links TRBV28 to TRBJ2-1, with TRBD2 as a possible D gene (5 bases). Germline V gene lookup returns CDR1 MDHEN and CDR2 SYDVKM. This CDR3 has 16 amino acids. V was pared by 4 bases and J by 0 bases, with 13 bases between.

J is TRBJ1-2 and V is TRBV25-1; TRBD1 matches at 8 bases. Per the germline V gene, CDR1 is MGHDK and CDR2 is SYGVNS. Trimming removed 7 bases from V and 4 bases from J; junction bases left unmatched: 5. This CDR3 region has 13 residues. Here the CDR3 DNA reads TGTGCCAGCATGGGACAGGCCTTCTATGGCTACACCTTC. Its translation: CASMGQAFYGYTF.

The chain combines TRBV6-2 or TRBV6-3 with TRBJ1-1; D is possibly TRBD1 (6 bases). V lost 2 bases, J lost 0 bases, and 7 bases lay in between. Germline values: CDR1 MNHEY, CDR2 SVGEGT. CDR3 size: 14 residues. CDR3 sequence: CASSYGGMNTEAFF. As DNA, the CDR3 is TGTGCCAGCAGTTACGGGGGCATGAACACTGAAGCTTTCTTT.

This sequence joins TRBV19 and TRBJ1-5, with D unclear. Trimming took 1 base from V and 5 from J, leaving 6 bases between them. Germline CDR1 is LNHDA and CDR2 is SQIVND (reference sequence). This CDR3 region has 13 residues. The CDR3 DNA reads TGTGCCAGTAGTATAGCGGGAGATCAGCCCCAGCATTTT. Encoded protein: CASSIAGDQPQHF.

The chain joins TRBV12-3 or TRBV12-4 to TRBJ1-4; unclear D gene. V shed 8 bases and J shed 4 bases, with 8 bases lying between them. The CDR3 length is 12 residues. The CDR3 spells CASRLNNEKLFF. The CDR3 DNA reads TGTGCCAGCCGACTGAATAATGAAAAACTGTTTTTT.

The chain couples TRBV5-1 to TRBJ1-3; D may be TRBD1 (5 bases). This CDR3 region has 13 residues. With 2 bases removed from V and 3 bases from J, the gap between germline ends came to 6 bases. Germline V CDR1 and CDR2: SGHRS, YFSETQ. CDR3 loop: CASSLGVGNTIYF. CDR3 DNA: TGCGCCAGCAGCTTAGGGGTTGGAAACACCATATATTTT.

V usage is TRBV18 and J usage is TRBJ1-6; TRBD1 matches at 9 bases. Trimming removed 2 bases from V and 1 base from J; junction bases left unmatched: 9. Germline V gene lookup returns CDR1 KGHSH and CDR2 LQKENI. This CDR3 region has 19 residues. DNA for the CDR3: TGTGCCAGCTCACCAATTACAGGGGGCGTTATATCCTATAATTCACCCCTCCACTTT. Residues: CASSPITGGVISYNSPLHF. Complete variable domain (other parts from reference TRBV18 and TRBJ1-6): NAGVMQNPRHLVRRRGQEARLRCSPMKGHSHVYWYRQLPEEGLKFMVYLQKENIIDESGMPKERFSAEFPKEGPSILRIQQVVRGDSAAYFCASSPITGGVISYNSPLHFGNGTRLTVT.

The DNA of the CDR3 is TGTGCCAGCAGTTTACAGGGTTACCATGAGCAGTTCTTC. The encoded protein is CASSLQGYHEQFF. This chain joins TRBV27 and TRBJ2-1; maybe TRBD1 (5 bases). Germline V gene lookup returns CDR1 MNHEY and CDR2 SMNVEV (reference sequence). CDR3 length: 13 residues. Trimming stripped 2 bases from V and 8 bases from J, with 10 bases between.

V usage is TRBV10-2 and J usage is TRBJ2-1, with TRBD2 identical over 12 bases. CDR3 length: 14 amino acids. J lost 3 bases, V lost 6 bases, and 0 bases had no gene match. Germline V CDR1 and CDR2: WSHSY, SAAADI. The CDR3 bases are TGCGCCAGCAGGACTAGCGGGGGCTACAATGAGCAGTTCTTC. Its translation is CASRTSGGYNEQFF.

The chain recombines TRBV5-6 with TRBJ1-2; no firm D call. This CDR3 has 11 residues. Germline V gene data show CDR1 as SGHDT and CDR2 as YYEEEE. Trimming took off 1 base at V and 6 bases at J, with 4 bases between the two ends. This CDR3 is CASSLYNGYTF. The CDR3 DNA reads TGTGCCAGCAGCTTGTATAATGGCTACACCTTC.

This chain links TRBV28 with TRBJ1-2; tentatively, D is TRBD1 (6 bases). The CDR3 runs to 16 residues. Germline CDR1 MDHEN, CDR2 SYDVKM. The germline V and J ends were trimmed by 5 bases and 7 bases, with 23 bases remaining between them. CDR3 residues: CASSLADARTVAGYTF. DNA of the CDR3: TGTGCCAGCAGTCTCGCCGACGCCAGGACAGTTGCTGGCTACACCTTC.

The chain couples TRBV7-9 to TRBJ1-2; 8 positions match TRBD1. The CDR3 loop spans 15 amino acids. The V gene end was trimmed by 5 bases and the J gene end by 7 bases; junction bases not matched to a gene: 12. Germline CDR1 SEHNR, CDR2 FQNEAQ (reference sequence). The CDR3 bases are TGTGCCAGCAGCACTGAATCCAGGGGGCCGAGTGGCTACACCTTC. Translating gives CASSTESRGPSGYTF.

This clone was recorded only once. The chain links TRBV2 to TRBJ1-5; D call uncertain. The CDR3 spans 17 residues. V lost 4 bases and J lost 7, with 23 bases in between. Germline assignment: CDR1 SNHLY and CDR2 FYNNEI. The DNA of the CDR3 is TGTGCCAGCAGTGGTCCGTTCGACACTAACCCGGGGCAGCCCCAGCATTTT. The encoded protein is CASSGPFDTNPGQPQHF.

This chain connects TRBV28 to TRBJ2-5, with 9 bases matching TRBD1. The germline CDR1 and CDR2 sequences are MDHEN and SYDVKM. V shed 5 bases and J 5 bases; nucleotides not matched to a gene: 6. The CDR3 is 14 amino acids. The CDR3 DNA follows: TGTGCCAGCAGTCCACAGGGGGCGCGGGAGACCCAGTACTTC. Its protein is CASSPQGARETQYF.

The V gene is TRBV24-1, the J gene TRBJ2-5; 10 nucleotides match TRBD1. Germline-derived CDR1 and CDR2 are KGHDR and SFDVKD. V lost 7 bases and J lost 5; bases outside the gene matches: 3. This CDR3 region has 13 residues. The CDR3 here is CATRGTGAETQYF. The CDR3 coding sequence is TGTGCCACCAGGGGGACAGGGGCCGAGACCCAGTACTTC.

The chain employs TRBV5-1 and TRBJ1-1; no reliable D call. Per the germline V gene, CDR1 is SGHRS and CDR2 is YFSETQ. Trimming shortened V by 7 bases and J by 7 bases, and 11 bases separated the two germline ends. CDR3 size: 11 residues. CDR3 in DNA: TGCGCCAGCCGAGGCCAATTTGAAGCTTTCTTT. Encoded protein: CASRGQFEAFF.

The sample holds a few counts of this clone. This rearrangement joins TRBV7-2 to TRBJ2-1, with D possibly TRBD2 on 5 matching bases. The CDR3 covers 15 residues. CDR1 is SGHTA, CDR2 FQGNSA, per germline. V lost 2 bases and J 7 bases, leaving 15 bases between the germline ends. CDR3 DNA sequence: TGTGCCAGCAGCTTATGGCGGAAGCCGGGGAATGAGCAGTTCTTC. It yields the protein CASSLWRKPGNEQFF.

This clone has a single count. The genes are TRBV4-3 and TRBJ1-1; D possibly corresponds to TRBD1 (6 bases). V was trimmed by 2 bases and J by 0 bases, leaving 13 bases between them. Germline V gene lookup returns CDR1 LGHNA and CDR2 YSLEER. The CDR3 sequence is 16 residues long. Here the CDR3 reads CASSQSTGPMNTEAFF. DNA for the CDR3: TGCGCCAGCAGCCAATCGACAGGACCCATGAACACTGAAGCTTTCTTT.

V is TRBV6-5 and J is TRBJ1-2; a weak D match, TRBD1 (5 bases). Germline V gene data show CDR1 as MNHEY and CDR2 as SVGAGI. The V end was cut by 10 bases, the J end by 8 bases, with 17 bases between. The CDR3 totals 12 residues. As DNA, the CDR3 is TGTGCCACCCAGACAGTGTCCGGGGGCTACACCTTC. Translating it yields CATQTVSGGYTF.